This TCR beta chain came from a study of T cell repertoires in cytomegalovirus infection. Whole-study findings and limits: Summed frequency of shared TCR beta families picked out CMV carriers who also had the relevant HLA.

TCRdb reprocessed the reads with MiXCR, giving one entry per CDR3 protein. Found here are 450,000 to 600,000 distinct CDR3 sequences, about 33% of them singletons; the top ten hold 15% to 20%. This clonotype was seen many times. Its antigen remains unidentified. Trimming pared 1 base from V and 0 bases from J, leaving 7 bases between. The CDR3 runs to 15 residues. Per germline, CDR1 SGHTA and CDR2 FQGNSA. This TCR was recovered from a human donor in good health (CMV status not recorded). Some clones in this sample may be carry-over from other donors' samples. The chain is built from TRBV7-2 and TRBJ1-3; D ambiguous. Sequencing used cultured PBMCs, obtained from culture after CMV antigen stimulation. CDR3 in amino acids: CASSLGPISGNTIYF. Written as DNA, the CDR3 is TGTGCCAGCAGCTTAGGGCCCATCTCTGGAAACACCATATATTTT.